Listed below are T cell receptor beta chains from one sample, sequenced in a study of OX40 agonist ivuxolimab in advanced cancers. The assay was immunoSEQ multiplex PCR, and TCRdb's table has in-frame clones only and misses some. The sample has more than 20,000 clones, 73% seen once. The input for sequencing was CD4+ or CD8+ T cells sorted from blood, taken in a trial of the OX40 agonist ivuxolimab. The receptors stem from an adult with an advanced solid tumor such as melanoma, head and neck, liver or kidney cancer. Each CDR3 is given with its conserved first and last residue. A D gene is named only where the DNA matches it firmly. Expanded clones are given a class, and other clones once, few, many or no size at all.

J gene: TRBJ2-1
CDR3 length: 12
D gene: NA
V gene: TRBV29-1
clone size: NA
CDR3 protein: CSPRGAHNEQFF
CDR3 DNA: TGCAGCCCACGGGGGGCTCACAATGAGCAGTTCTTC

J gene: TRBJ2-1
CDR3 length: 16
D gene: NA
V gene: TRBV19
clone size: NA
CDR3 protein: CASSKPLGGASNEQFF
CDR3 DNA: TGTGCCAGTAGTAAGCCCCTGGGGGGGGCCAGCAATGAGCAGTTCTTC

J gene: TRBJ1-1
CDR3 length: 11
D gene: NA
V gene: TRBV6-8
clone size: NA
CDR3 protein: CASSFGAEAFF
CDR3 DNA: TGTGCCAGCAGTTTCGGGGCTGAAGCTTTCTTT

J gene: TRBJ1-2
CDR3 length: 15
D gene: TRBD1
V gene: TRBV9
clone size: NA
CDR3 protein: CASSHSWDRDYGYTF
CDR3 DNA: TGTGCCAGCAGTCATAGTTGGGACAGGGACTATGGCTACACCTTC

J gene: TRBJ2-7
CDR3 length: 16
D gene: NA
V gene: TRBV4-1
clone size: NA
CDR3 protein: CASSQVSTDGKYEQYF
CDR3 DNA: TGCGCCAGCAGCCAAGTGTCTACAGACGGAAAGTACGAGCAGTACTTC

J gene: TRBJ1-2
CDR3 length: 14
D gene: NA
V gene: TRBV9
clone size: few
CDR3 protein: CASSPAWTQGGYTF
CDR3 DNA: TGTGCCAGCAGCCCCGCCTGGACTCAGGGTGGCTACACCTTC

J gene: TRBJ2-7
CDR3 length: 15
D gene: NA
V gene: TRBV7-6
clone size: NA
CDR3 protein: CASSTAPSSSYEQYF
CDR3 DNA: TGTGCCAGCAGCACAGCCCCCTCGAGCTCCTACGAGCAGTACTTC

J gene: TRBJ2-1
CDR3 length: 11
D gene: NA
V gene: TRBV7-7
clone size: few
CDR3 protein: CAIQQGNEQFF
CDR3 DNA: TGTGCCATCCAGCAGGGCAATGAGCAGTTCTTC

J gene: TRBJ1-2
CDR3 length: 11
D gene: NA
V gene: TRBV9
clone size: NA
CDR3 protein: CASKGVRGYTF
CDR3 DNA: TGTGCCAGCAAGGGGGTCAGGGGCTACACCTTC

J gene: TRBJ1-2
CDR3 length: 14
D gene: NA
V gene: TRBV28
clone size: NA
CDR3 protein: CASSLRTTPYGYTF
CDR3 DNA: TGTGCCAGCAGTTTAAGGACGACCCCCTATGGCTACACCTTC

J gene: TRBJ2-3
CDR3 length: 16
D gene: NA
V gene: TRBV11-2
clone size: NA
CDR3 protein: CASSPTGFKRTDTQYF
CDR3 DNA: TGTGCCAGCAGCCCGACGGGATTCAAGAGGACAGATACGCAGTATTTT

J gene: TRBJ1-4
CDR3 length: 14
D gene: TRBD1
V gene: TRBV18
clone size: NA
CDR3 protein: CASSPETGNEKLFF
CDR3 DNA: TGTGCCAGCTCACCAGAGACAGGGAATGAAAAACTGTTTTTT

J gene: TRBJ1-6
CDR3 length: 13
D gene: NA
V gene: TRBV7-4
clone size: NA
CDR3 protein: CASSLAPEWTLHF
CDR3 DNA: TGTGCCAGCAGCTTAGCGCCGGAATGGACCCTCCACTTT

J gene: TRBJ2-7
CDR3 length: 13
D gene: NA
V gene: TRBV7-2
clone size: NA
CDR3 protein: CASTPYVGYEQYF
CDR3 DNA: TGTGCCAGCACCCCTTACGTCGGGTACGAGCAGTACTTC

J gene: TRBJ1-2
CDR3 length: 16
D gene: NA
V gene: TRBV25-1
clone size: NA
CDR3 protein: CASSGKWEGGGYGYTF
CDR3 DNA: TGTGCCAGCAGTGGAAAGTGGGAGGGAGGTGGCTATGGCTACACCTTC

J gene: TRBJ2-5
CDR3 length: 15
D gene: TRBD1
V gene: TRBV28
clone size: NA
CDR3 protein: CASSYGQGWQETQYF
CDR3 DNA: TGTGCCAGCAGTTATGGACAGGGGTGGCAAGAGACCCAGTACTTC

J gene: TRBJ2-3
CDR3 length: 17
D gene: NA
V gene: TRBV11-3
clone size: NA
CDR3 protein: CASSLGGTLTSTDTQYF
CDR3 DNA: TGTGCCAGCAGCTTAGGCGGGACCCTCACGTCCACAGATACGCAGTATTTT

J gene: TRBJ2-7
CDR3 length: 14
D gene: TRBD1
V gene: TRBV18
clone size: NA
CDR3 protein: CASSPTGGYDEQYF
CDR3 DNA: TGTGCCAGCTCTCCGACAGGGGGCTATGACGAGCAGTACTTC

J gene: TRBJ2-3
CDR3 length: 16
D gene: TRBD2
V gene: TRBV9
clone size: NA
CDR3 protein: CASSVTGTSGGDTQYF
CDR3 DNA: TGTGCCAGCAGCGTAACCGGGACTAGCGGGGGGGATACGCAGTATTTT

J gene: TRBJ2-5
CDR3 length: 14
D gene: TRBD1
V gene: TRBV10-3
clone size: NA
CDR3 protein: CAIKGQGSREGQYF
CDR3 DNA: TGTGCCATCAAGGGACAGGGGTCCAGGGAAGGCCAGTACTTC

J gene: TRBJ2-1
CDR3 length: 18
D gene: TRBD2
V gene: TRBV9
clone size: NA
CDR3 protein: CASSVEPNPPGGPHEQFF
CDR3 DNA: TGTGCCAGCAGCGTAGAGCCGAACCCTCCGGGGGGGCCCCATGAGCAGTTCTTC

J gene: TRBJ1-4
CDR3 length: 13
D gene: NA
V gene: TRBV6-5
clone size: NA
CDR3 protein: CASSSLNGEKLFF
CDR3 DNA: TGTGCCAGCAGTTCTTTGAACGGGGAAAAACTGTTTTTT

J gene: TRBJ1-4
CDR3 length: 14
D gene: NA
V gene: TRBV7-7
clone size: NA
CDR3 protein: CASSPDRTNEKLFF
CDR3 DNA: TGTGCTAGCAGCCCTGACAGGACTAATGAAAAACTGTTTTTT

J gene: TRBJ2-7
CDR3 length: 14
D gene: TRBD1
V gene: TRBV28
clone size: NA
CDR3 protein: CASDGTGESYEQYF
CDR3 DNA: TGTGCCAGCGATGGGACAGGTGAATCCTACGAGCAGTACTTC

J gene: TRBJ2-7
CDR3 length: 14
D gene: NA
V gene: TRBV4-1
clone size: NA
CDR3 protein: CASSQAHVSYEQYF
CDR3 DNA: TGCGCCAGCAGCCAAGCGCACGTCTCCTACGAGCAGTACTTC